The 32 T cell receptor beta chains given below trace back to one sample, sequenced in a study of Graves' ophthalmopathy and Graves' hyperthyroidism. Amplification targeted the TCR beta CDR3 regions, with RNA transcripts as the source material. Second-round multiplex PCR came after a first-round RT-PCR that employed HTBI primers. Each CDR3 protein is one row after TCRdb ran MiXCR on the multiplex PCR reads. The sample lists over a million distinct CDR3 sequences, about 35% occurring once. Sequencing was carried out using peripheral blood or thyroid tissue (not recorded which). All receptors derive from an adult man with Graves' hyperthyroidism.

The chain joins TRBV28 to TRBJ1-3; 8 bases line up with TRBD1. This CDR3 spans 14 amino acids. V was clipped by 5 bases and J by 5 bases; unmatched bases: 5. Germline CDR1 is MDHEN and CDR2 is SYDVKM. CDR3 protein: CASSRTGTRNTIYF. The CDR3 DNA sequence: TGTGCCAGCAGTAGGACAGGGACTCGAAACACCATATATTTT.

This clonotype was recorded many times. The rearrangement uses TRBV20-1 and TRBJ2-7; TRBD2 matches 8 bases. The V and J ends lost 3 bases and 6 bases, in that order; junction bases with no gene match: 13. Germline assignment: CDR1 DFQATT and CDR2 SNEGSKA (reference sequence). There are 15 residues in the CDR3. CDR3 DNA sequence: TGCAGTGCTAGGGCTACTGAGACTAGCGCATCCGAGCAGTACTTC. Protein product: CSARATETSASEQYF.

The V gene is TRBV29-1, the J gene TRBJ2-6, with 9 bases identical to TRBD1. The CDR3 is made up of 16 amino acids. V shed 4 bases, J shed 1 base, and the junction held 5 bases outside the gene matches. Per the germline V gene, CDR1 is SQVTM and CDR2 is ANQGSEA. CDR3 protein: CSVGTGELSGANVLTF. For the CDR3, the DNA is TGCAGCGTTGGGACAGGGGAGTTATCTGGGGCCAACGTCCTGACTTTC.

This clonotype was counted ten times or more. The chain uses TRBV20-1 and TRBJ2-5; D gene uncertain. This CDR3 region has 12 residues. Trimming stripped 5 bases from V and 5 bases from J, with 12 bases between. Germline values: CDR1 DFQATT, CDR2 SNEGSKA (reference sequence). The CDR3 DNA is TGCAGTGCTCCTCCCAGCAGGGAGACCCAGTACTTC. This codes for CSAPPSRETQYF.

There are many counts of this clonotype. One end of the junction does not line up with germline, which may come from a read error. The chain combines TRBV9 with TRBJ1-1, with 7 bases lining up with TRBD1. This CDR3 spans 13 amino acids. Germline V gene data show CDR1 as SGDLS and CDR2 as YYNGEE. The CDR3 reads CASSRAGGTEAFF. In DNA form, the CDR3 reads TGCGCCAGCAGCCGAGCAGGGGGCACTGAAGCTTTCTTT.

This clonotype was detected only a few times. V is TRBV4-3 and J is TRBJ2-2; D gene uncertain. The germline CDR1 and CDR2 sequences are LGHNA and YSLEER. Trimming pared 0 bases from V and 8 bases from J, leaving 22 bases between. The CDR3 runs to 18 residues. The CDR3 reads CASSQDPPGSSFVGELFF. In DNA, the CDR3 is TGCGCCAGCAGCCAAGACCCGCCTGGATCGAGCTTTGTGGGGGAGCTGTTTTTT.

This chain joins TRBV20-1 and TRBJ2-2, with 9 bases aligning to TRBD1. After removal of 5 bases from V and 6 bases from J, the junction contained 4 bases not matched to a gene. CDR3 length: 13 amino acids. The germline gives CDR1 DFQATT, CDR2 SNEGSKA (reference sequence). The CDR3 nucleotides read TGCAGTGCTGACAGGGGGGGTCCCGGGGAGCTGTTTTTT. As protein: CSADRGGPGELFF.

The genes are TRBV10-3 and TRBJ1-4, with TRBD1 identical over 8 bases. Trimming at V came to 0 bases and at J to 7 bases, leaving 10 bases not matched to a gene. Germline CDR1 reads ENHRY; CDR2 reads SYGVKD. The CDR3 has 17 residues. CDR3 sequence (DNA): TGTGCCATCAGTGAGTCCGACAGGGGAGCGGCCATTGAAAAACTGTTTTTT. Translated, it gives CAISESDRGAAIEKLFF.

This clonotype appeared many times. J is TRBJ2-5 and V is TRBV4-2; 12 bases map to TRBD2. Unmatched junction bases numbered 0, after V lost 0 bases and J lost 4 bases. The CDR3 consists of 15 residues. Germline V CDR1 and CDR2: LGHNA, YNFKEQ. CDR3 region: CASSQETSGRETQYF. CDR3 DNA: TGTGCCAGCAGCCAAGAGACTAGCGGGAGAGAGACCCAGTACTTC.

CDR3 residues: CASSPTLGHSEAFF. The CDR3 DNA is TGCGCCAGCAGCCCGACTCTTGGGCACTCTGAAGCTTTCTTT. V and J are TRBV5-1 and TRBJ1-1, with D unclear. The CDR3 has 14 residues. The V end was cut by 4 bases, the J end by 6 bases, with 16 bases between. Germline CDR1 and CDR2: SGHRS and YFSETQ.

V and J are TRBV5-1 and TRBJ2-1; unclear D gene. This CDR3 comprises 12 residues. Looked up from germline, CDR1 is SGHRS and CDR2 is YFSETQ. Trimming took off 2 bases at V and 9 bases at J, with 9 bases between the two ends. CDR3 coding DNA: TGCGCCAGCAGCTTAACCAGTCGTGAGCAGTTCTTC. It specifies CASSLTSREQFF.

The sample holds many counts of this clonotype. J is TRBJ1-2 and V is TRBV7-2, with no clear D. The CDR3 length is 15 residues. CDR1 is SGHTA and CDR2 is FQGNSA in the germline V gene. Trimming cost V 0 bases and J 7 bases, with 15 bases left between them. The CDR3 loop reads CASSLAAQGLGGYTF. The DNA of the CDR3 is TGTGCCAGCAGCTTAGCGGCCCAAGGTCTTGGTGGCTACACCTTC.

For the CDR3, the DNA is TGTGCCAGCAGCATACAGGCAACCTCTGGAAACACCATATATTTT. Translating gives CASSIQATSGNTIYF. The J gene is TRBJ1-3, the V gene TRBV6-6, with D maybe TRBD1 (5 bases). This CDR3 has 15 amino acids. V lost 6 bases and J lost 0, with 12 bases in between. Germline V gene lookup returns CDR1 MNHNY and CDR2 SVGAGI (reference sequence).

This clonotype was detected once. The rearrangement links TRBV2 to TRBJ1-1; TRBD1 matches 10 bases. V gave up 4 bases and J gave up 10 bases; unmatched junction bases: 12. The germline V gene encodes CDR1 SNHLY and CDR2 FYNNEI. This CDR3 is built from 15 residues. The CDR3 DNA follows: TGTGCCAGCAGTGGTTCGGGACAGGGGAGGTTTCGAGCTTTCTTT. This gives the protein CASSGSGQGRFRAFF.

Of note for this clonotype: Because it lacks the conserved phenylalanine or tryptophan at the end, this CDR3 is likely a read error. The chain links TRBV19 to TRBJ1-1; unclear D gene. Between the trimmed V and J ends, which lost 3 bases and 0 bases, there was a span of 8 bases. CDR1 LNHDA and CDR2 SQIVND come from the germline V gene (reference sequence). The CDR3 extends over 14 amino acids. CDR3 amino acids: CASSIRSLNTEAFS. The CDR3 bases are TGTGCCAGTAGTATCCGAAGTCTGAACACTGAAGCTTTCTCT.

This clonotype was detected many times. This chain uses TRBV20-1 with TRBJ1-3; D possibly corresponds to TRBD1 (6 bases). V shed 2 bases and J shed 2 bases, with 10 bases lying between them. The CDR3 totals 14 residues. Per germline, CDR1 DFQATT and CDR2 SNEGSKA (reference sequence). The CDR3 region is CSARRGQAGNTIYF. The DNA for the CDR3 is TGCAGTGCTAGACGGGGACAAGCTGGAAACACCATATATTTT.

In this sample, this clonotype turned up many times. The chain combines TRBV5-1 with TRBJ2-7; D is possibly TRBD2 (5 bases). Per the germline V gene, CDR1 is SGHRS and CDR2 is YFSETQ. The CDR3 totals 11 residues. Trimming stripped 2 bases from V and 7 bases from J, with 7 bases between. The DNA for the CDR3 is TGCGCCAGCAGCTTTAGGAGGGAGCAGTACTTC. Its translation: CASSFRREQYF.

This chain's CDR3 is CASSWSVQGVRYNYGYTF. The CDR3 DNA reads as TGTGCCAGCAGCTGGTCAGTACAGGGGGTCCGCTATAACTATGGCTACACCTTC. This chain links TRBV7-9 with TRBJ1-2; TRBD1 matches 8 bases. The V gene end was trimmed by 4 bases and the J gene end by 1 base; junction bases not matched to a gene: 14. Looked up from germline, CDR1 is SEHNR and CDR2 is FQNEAQ (reference sequence). The CDR3 covers 18 residues.

This chain connects TRBV6-5 to TRBJ2-5, with D hard to call. In germline, CDR1 is MNHEY, CDR2 SVGAGI. This CDR3 comprises 13 residues. V lost 6 bases and J lost 1, with 9 bases in between. CDR3 nucleotide sequence: TGTGCCAGCAGATTGACATTCCAAGAGACCCAGTACTTC. It encodes CASRLTFQETQYF.

V usage is TRBV28 and J usage is TRBJ1-5; D remains ambiguous. Germline CDR1 and CDR2: MDHEN and SYDVKM. The CDR3 sequence is 15 residues long. The V end was cut by 5 bases, the J end by 3 bases, with 14 bases between. CDR3 nucleotide sequence: TGTGCCAGCAGTCGCTTCGGACCTCTCAATCAGCCCCAGCATTTT. It yields the protein CASSRFGPLNQPQHF.

This clonotype occurred once. A much larger clone differs by one base, so this may be a read error. The genes are TRBV11-2 and TRBJ2-2; TRBD2 is a possible D gene (7 bases). CDR3 length: 14 amino acids. CDR1 is SGHAT and CDR2 is FQNNGV in the germline V gene. The CDR3 loop is CASRRAGDTRELFF. The CDR3 DNA reads TGTGCCAGCAGGAGGGCGGGGGACACCAGGGAGCTGTTTTTT.

At least ten counts were recorded for this clonotype. The DNA of the CDR3 is TGCAGTGCTACGGGAGGTGTACAAGAGACCCAGTACTTC. Protein: CSATGGVQETQYF. The rearrangement links TRBV20-1 to TRBJ2-5, with 7 positions matching TRBD2. V lost 4 bases, J lost 2 bases, and 4 bases stayed unmatched. Germline V lookup: CDR1 DFQATT, CDR2 SNEGSKA (reference sequence). The CDR3 consists of 13 residues.

The chain is built from TRBV28 and TRBJ2-7; no definite D call. The V gene lost 7 bases and the J gene lost 0 bases, with 16 bases spanning the gap. The CDR3 is 15 residues long. In germline, CDR1 is MDHEN, CDR2 SYDVKM. The CDR3 DNA is TGTGCCAGCACCCTTACTCTCAGTAGCTCCTACGAGCAGTACTTC. It codes for CASTLTLSSSYEQYF.

Ten or more counts support this clonotype. The chain links TRBV2 to TRBJ1-2; D is uncertain. The V end lost 2 bases, the J end lost 3 bases, and 4 bases lay between the germline ends. CDR3 length: 12 amino acids. Germline V gives CDR1 SNHLY, CDR2 FYNNEI. DNA of the CDR3: TGTGCCAGCAGTGAACGGGACTATGGCTACACCTTC. It specifies CASSERDYGYTF.

There are many counts of this clonotype. The rearrangement uses TRBV19 and TRBJ2-5; either TRBD1 or TRBD2 may supply D (5 bases each). The CDR3 has 15 amino acids. V lost 6 bases and J 6 bases, leaving 20 bases between the germline ends. Looked up from germline, CDR1 is LNHDA and CDR2 is SQIVND (reference sequence). The CDR3 protein is CASSEPGPTHKTQYF. Here the CDR3 DNA reads TGTGCCAGTAGCGAACCGGGACCGACCCACAAGACCCAGTACTTC.

This clonotype was seen only a few times. The chain couples TRBV20-1 to TRBJ1-4; D unclear. The CDR3 runs to 14 residues. Germline lookup yields CDR1 DFQATT and CDR2 SNEGSKA (reference sequence). Trimming took off 2 bases at V and 0 bases at J, with 7 bases between the two ends. CDR3 coding DNA: TGCAGTGCTAGAACCACCGCAACTAATGAAAAACTGTTTTTT. Translated: CSARTTATNEKLFF.

This clonotype was detected many times. The V and J genes are TRBV11-1 and TRBJ1-2; D is possibly TRBD1 (6 bases). CDR1 is SGHAT and CDR2 is FQDESV in the germline V gene (reference sequence). Trimming cost V 5 bases and J 4 bases, with 8 bases left between them. The length of the CDR3 is 12 residues. Here the CDR3 reads CASSTDSYGYTF. Written as DNA, the CDR3 is TGTGCCAGCAGCACGGACAGCTATGGCTACACCTTC.

This clonotype was seen only a few times. This chain connects TRBV19 to TRBJ1-1; 9 nucleotides match TRBD1. CDR1 and CDR2 from the germline V gene are LNHDA and SQIVND (reference sequence). The CDR3 spans 18 residues. V trimming: 6 bases; J trimming: 0 bases; junction bases outside the gene matches: 14. The CDR3 loop is CASSLSGQGRPLNTEAFF. CDR3 bases: TGTGCCAGTAGCCTCTCCGGACAGGGGCGACCTCTGAACACTGAAGCTTTCTTT.

This clonotype came up a few times. The J gene is TRBJ1-6, the V gene TRBV20-1; possibly TRBD1 for D (5 bases). Germline assignment: CDR1 DFQATT and CDR2 SNEGSKA (reference sequence). V was clipped by 3 bases and J by 7 bases, with 13 bases between them. The CDR3 length is 14 residues. The DNA of the CDR3 is TGCAGTGCTAGTCCCGGGGCCCTAAATTCACCCCTCCACTTT. Its translation: CSASPGALNSPLHF.

V and J are TRBV25-1 and TRBJ1-1; D unresolved. V lost 8 bases to trimming and J lost 6 bases, with 16 bases between them. CDR1 is MGHDK, CDR2 SYGVNS, per germline. The CDR3 is made up of 13 amino acids. The CDR3 here is CASQDAELAEAFF. CDR3 DNA: TGTGCCAGCCAAGATGCCGAACTCGCTGAAGCTTTCTTT.

The V gene is TRBV9, the J gene TRBJ2-2; TRBD1 agrees at 7 bases. The CDR3 sequence is 14 residues long. Trimming took 0 bases from V and 6 from J; bases not matched to a gene: 2. Germline CDR1 is SGDLS and CDR2 is YYNGEE. The CDR3 here is CASSVGDRAGELFF. As DNA, the CDR3 is TGTGCCAGCAGCGTAGGAGACAGGGCCGGGGAGCTGTTTTTT.

The genes are TRBV12-3 or TRBV12-4 and TRBJ2-6; 9 positions match TRBD1. The CDR3 runs 17 residues. V trimming: 6 bases; J trimming: 0 bases; junction bases outside the gene matches: 6. CDR3 residues: CASRPTGGNSGANVLTF. CDR3 DNA sequence: TGTGCCAGCAGACCGACAGGGGGGAACTCTGGGGCCAACGTCCTGACTTTC.